The 2 T cell receptor beta chains listed next were all sequenced from one sample in a study of cytomegalovirus exposure and HLA in healthy donors (dated by TCRdb to 2016 to 2017). Library preparation used the immunoSEQ multiplex PCR assay. The multiplex PCR relied on a mix of 60 forward primers for TCR Vbeta segments and 13 reverse primers for TCR Jbeta segments. Drawn from immuneACCESS, this table holds only the in-frame rearrangements with V and J called that TCRdb kept. Clones are partly lost; checked studies trace under half to an unresolved V gene and leave the rest unexplained. Across this sample there are under 200,000 clones, with around 79% seen only once. The ten largest make up 7.4% of the sample. Sequenced input: PBMCs. These receptors originate from a male donor in good health and CMV-seropositive.

The V call is TRBV6-5, the J call TRBJ2-1; 8 bases align to TRBD2. The V segment lost 6 bases and the J segment 7 bases; nucleotides outside the gene matches: 11. Germline lookup yields CDR1 MNHEY and CDR2 SVGAGI. The CDR3 has 15 amino acids. The CDR3 reads CASRGSGGGGNEQFF. The DNA for the CDR3 is TGTGCCAGCAGAGGGTCGGGGGGGGGAGGGAATGAGCAGTTCTTC.

This clone turned up a few times. The chain joins TRBV4-2 to TRBJ2-1; D is perhaps TRBD1 (5 bases). Germline assignment: CDR1 LGHNA and CDR2 YNFKEQ. V dropped 0 bases and J dropped 15 bases, with 12 bases sitting between them. The CDR3 consists of 12 residues. The CDR3 reads CASSQEQDTPFF. The CDR3 coding sequence is TGTGCCAGCAGCCAAGAACAGGACACCCCGTTCTTC.